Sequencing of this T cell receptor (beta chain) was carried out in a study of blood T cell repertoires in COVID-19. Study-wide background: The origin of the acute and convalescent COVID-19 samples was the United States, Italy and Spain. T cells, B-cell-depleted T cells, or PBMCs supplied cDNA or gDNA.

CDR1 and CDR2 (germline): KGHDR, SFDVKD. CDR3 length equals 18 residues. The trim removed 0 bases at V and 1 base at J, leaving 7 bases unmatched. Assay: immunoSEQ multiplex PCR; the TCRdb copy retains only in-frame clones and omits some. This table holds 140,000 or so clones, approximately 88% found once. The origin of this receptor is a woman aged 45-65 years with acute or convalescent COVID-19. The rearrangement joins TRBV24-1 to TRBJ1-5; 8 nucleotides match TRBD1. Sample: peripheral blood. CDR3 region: CATSDLRPTGESNQPQHF. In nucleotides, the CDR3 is TGTGCCACCAGTGATTTGCGGCCGACAGGGGAGAGCAATCAGCCCCAGCATTTT.